This T cell receptor (beta chain) was retrieved from a study of T cell responses to AZD1222 COVID-19 vaccine. Study-wide results and limits: The donors showed a predominance of white British ancestry and of females, with possible underestimation of clonal diversity. Increased Spike-specific TCR breadth and depth were observed after two AZD1222 doses.

This CDR3 spans 15 amino acids. CDR1 SGHKS and CDR2 YYEKEE come from the germline V gene (reference sequence). V dropped 3 bases and J dropped 0; count of bases not matched to a gene: 4. Second-dose intervals of approximately 4 or approximately 12 weeks were pooled. As concerns this clone: Its antigen is as yet unknown.

Profiling relied on immunoSEQ multiplex PCR, and the TCRdb table lists in-frame clones only, not all of them. The sample shows some 110,000 clones, approximately 85% of them seen only once. Specimen: peripheral blood, collected 28 days after the second AZD1222 dose. The rearrangement uses TRBV5-5 and TRBJ2-7; 9 bases fit TRBD1. This TCR was sampled from an adult who received the AZD1222 COVID-19 vaccine. CDR3 sequence reads: CASSSTGGSSYEQYF. CDR3 DNA sequence: TGTGCCAGCAGCTCGACAGGGGGGAGCTCCTACGAGCAGTACTTC.